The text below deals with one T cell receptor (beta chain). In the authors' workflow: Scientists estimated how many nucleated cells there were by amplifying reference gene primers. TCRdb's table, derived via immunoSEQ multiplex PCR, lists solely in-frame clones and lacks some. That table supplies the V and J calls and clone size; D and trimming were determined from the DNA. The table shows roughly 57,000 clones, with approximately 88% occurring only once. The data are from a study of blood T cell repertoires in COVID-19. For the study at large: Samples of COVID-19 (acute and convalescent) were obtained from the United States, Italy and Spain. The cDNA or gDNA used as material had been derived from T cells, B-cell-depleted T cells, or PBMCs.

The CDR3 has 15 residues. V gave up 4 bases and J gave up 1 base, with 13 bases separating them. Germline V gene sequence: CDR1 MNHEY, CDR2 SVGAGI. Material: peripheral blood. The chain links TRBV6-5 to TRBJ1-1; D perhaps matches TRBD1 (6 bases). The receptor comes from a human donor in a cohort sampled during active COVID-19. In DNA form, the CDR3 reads TGTGCCAGCAGTTGGTTGGGGGCCGGGAACACTGAAGCTTTCTTT. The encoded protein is CASSWLGAGNTEAFF.